What follows are 30 T cell receptor beta chains derived from one specimen sequenced in a study of regulatory T cells in long-lasting Graves disease. Relying on iRepertoire HTBI primers and Arm-PCR of CDR3 regions, the team built TCR beta libraries. Each CDR3 protein gets one entry after TCRdb re-called the multiplex PCR reads with MiXCR. Of more than 300,000 distinct CDR3 sequences listed, about 17% are singletons. Time point defined: newly diagnosed GD, antithyroid drugs for less than 3 months. The TCR library was made from RNA extracted from PBMCs. Another study also made use of these data, one on T cells in Graves' hyperthyroidism and ophthalmopathy.

Sequenced here: peripheral blood mononuclear cells (PBMCs), sampled at new diagnosis, from a patient treated with antithyroid drugs. Receptor source: a woman under 30 with Graves disease.

This clonotype has ten or more counts. This chain links TRBV5-1 with TRBJ2-1; 7 nucleotides match TRBD1. V shed 0 bases and J 8 bases; nucleotides not matched to a gene: 5. Germline V gives CDR1 SGHRS, CDR2 YFSETQ. This CDR3 region has 14 residues. The CDR3 here is CASSLGNRGYEQFF. For the CDR3, the DNA is TGCGCCAGCAGCTTGGGGAACAGGGGATATGAGCAGTTCTTC.

The V and J genes are TRBV24-1 and TRBJ2-3; D is tentatively TRBD1 or TRBD2 (6 bases each). There are 14 residues in the CDR3. The V end lost 8 bases, the J end lost 5 bases, and 16 bases lay between the germline ends. Per the germline V gene, CDR1 is KGHDR and CDR2 is SFDVKD. The CDR3 DNA sequence: TGTGCCACCACCCTCGGGGGCCAGGAAGATACGCAGTATTTT. It yields the protein CATTLGGQEDTQYF.

The V call is TRBV25-1, the J call TRBJ1-4; D possibly corresponds to TRBD1 (5 bases). CDR1 is MGHDK and CDR2 is SYGVNS in the germline V gene. Trimming left V 4 bases short and J 6 bases short, with 15 bases between. The CDR3 consists of 15 residues. The CDR3 reads CASSVGFGGDEKLFF. For the CDR3, the DNA is TGTGCCAGCAGTGTAGGGTTTGGGGGAGATGAAAAACTGTTTTTT.

V usage is TRBV12-3 or TRBV12-4 and J usage is TRBJ1-1; the D gene is possibly TRBD1 (6 bases). Trimming stripped 5 bases from V and 1 base from J, with 14 bases between. This CDR3 has 15 residues. DNA for the CDR3: TGTGCCAGCAGTCGAAACAGGGTAACGAACACTGAAGCTTTCTTT. The encoded protein is CASSRNRVTNTEAFF.

The gene calls are TRBV29-1 and TRBJ2-1; no reliable D call. In germline, CDR1 is SQVTM, CDR2 ANQGSEA. V gave up 5 bases and J gave up 0 bases, with 5 bases separating them. This CDR3 has 12 residues. CDR3 bases: TGCAGCGTTCAGACCTCCTACAATGAGCAGTTCTTC. This translates into CSVQTSYNEQFF.

This clonotype was recorded a few times. Its ends do not fully match the called genes, so a read error is possible. V is TRBV7-7 and J is TRBJ2-5; 8 positions match TRBD1. CDR3 length: 14 residues. In germline, CDR1 is SSHAT, CDR2 FNYEAQ (reference sequence). The CDR3 nucleotides read TGTGCTAGCAGCTATAGGACAGGGCAAGAGACCCAGTACTTC. Its protein product is CASSYRTGQETQYF. Using reference TRBV7-7 and TRBJ2-5 for the parts outside the CDR3, the full variable domain is GAGVSQSPRYKVTKRGQDVTLRCDPISSHATLYWYQQALGQGPEFLTYFNYEAQPDKSGLPSDRFSAERPEGSISTLTIQRTEQRDSAMYRCASSYRTGQETQYFGPGTRLLVL.

Many counts were recorded for this clonotype. The gene calls are TRBV28 and TRBJ1-4; 9 positions match TRBD1. Unmatched junction bases numbered 11, after V lost 11 bases and J lost 4 bases. CDR3 length: 15 residues. The V gene's germline CDR1 is MDHEN and CDR2 SYDVKM. In DNA, the CDR3 is TGTGCCGGACAACAACAGGGGGCAGATAATGAAAAACTGTTTTTT. This encodes CAGQQQGADNEKLFF.

The chain combines TRBV28 with TRBJ2-6; weak D call: TRBD1 (8 bases). This CDR3 is 16 amino acids long. The V gene's germline CDR1 is MDHEN and CDR2 SYDVKM. Trimming pared 6 bases from V and 4 bases from J, leaving 16 bases between. In DNA form, the CDR3 reads TGTGCCAGCAGCCCCCTACAGGGGGGGGGGGCCAACGTCCTGACTTTC. Residues: CASSPLQGGGANVLTF.

This clonotype was seen repeatedly, ten times or more. The chain combines TRBV7-3 with TRBJ2-7, with D possibly matching TRBD1 (5 bases). The V gene lost 5 bases and the J gene lost 5 bases, with 13 bases spanning the gap. Per the germline V gene, CDR1 is SGHTA and CDR2 is FQGTGA. CDR3 length: 13 residues. The CDR3, as DNA: TGTGCCAGCAGCGCAACAAGGGGCGACGAGCAGTACTTC. The encoded protein is CASSATRGDEQYF.

This clonotype was observed at least ten times. The V and J genes are TRBV4-1 and TRBJ2-5; D possibly corresponds to TRBD2 (5 bases). Between the trimmed V and J ends, which lost 4 bases and 3 bases, there was a span of 12 bases. Germline loops: CDR1 MGHRA, CDR2 YSYEKL. The CDR3 has 14 residues. CDR3 bases: TGCGCCAGCAGCCTGGGAGTTCTGGAAGAGACCCAGTACTTC. As protein: CASSLGVLEETQYF.

This clonotype occurred a few times. The rearrangement uses TRBV20-1 and TRBJ1-4; 10 nucleotides agree with TRBD1. There are 13 residues in the CDR3. The junction had 5 bases not matched to a gene; V was cut back by 6 bases and J by 7 bases. Germline V lookup: CDR1 DFQATT, CDR2 SNEGSKA (reference sequence). CDR3 residues: CSAETGGSEKLFF. The CDR3 DNA reads as TGCAGTGCCGAGACAGGGGGCAGTGAAAAACTGTTTTTT.

This clonotype came up many times. The chain combines TRBV5-1 with TRBJ2-3; 9 nucleotides line up with TRBD2. Per germline, CDR1 SGHRS and CDR2 YFSETQ. V trimming: 6 bases; J trimming: 6 bases; junction bases outside the gene matches: 29. This CDR3 has 21 residues. CDR3: CASTRGPGGQVTSGGMDTQYF. For the CDR3, the DNA is TGCGCCAGCACCCGAGGCCCCGGGGGACAAGTGACAAGCGGGGGGATGGATACGCAGTATTTT.

In this sample, this clonotype turned up many times. V is TRBV20-1 and J is TRBJ2-1; 12 bases line up with TRBD2. The germline CDR1 and CDR2 sequences are DFQATT and SNEGSKA (reference sequence). With V trimmed by 6 bases and J by 3 bases, 3 bases remained unmatched. This CDR3 is built from 14 residues. CDR3 in DNA: TGCAGTGCGACGGGACTAGCGGGCTACAATGAGCAGTTCTTC. Translation gives CSATGLAGYNEQFF.

This clonotype was detected many times. One end of the junction fails to match germline, which may point to a read error. The chain couples TRBV5-1 to TRBJ2-5; D is unclear. The germline V gene has CDR1 SGHRS and CDR2 YFSETQ. The CDR3 sequence is 12 residues long. DNA of the CDR3: TGTGCCAGCAGCTTAGGCCAAGAGACCCAGTACTTC. Translated, it gives CASSLGQETQYF. The variable domain in full, completed from reference TRBV5-1 and TRBJ2-5, reads KAGVTQTPRYLIKTRGQQVTLSCSPISGHRSVSWYQQTPGQGLQFLFEYFSETQRNKGNFPGRFSGRQFSNSRSEMNVSTLELGDSALYLCASSLGQETQYFGPGTRLLVL.

Details on this clonotype: Just one base apart from a much larger clone, this may be a read error. This CDR3 is CSARRPVGAYKQYF. The CDR3 nucleotides read TGCAGTGCCCGGCGACCAGTCGGGGCCTACAAGCAGTACTTC. This chain links TRBV20-1 with TRBJ2-7; D tentatively fits TRBD1 or TRBD2 (5 bases each). The CDR3 spans 14 residues. Germline V gene lookup returns CDR1 DFQATT and CDR2 SNEGSKA (reference sequence).

This clonotype was observed at least ten times. The gene calls are TRBV6-1 and TRBJ1-2; 9 bases fit TRBD1. In germline, CDR1 is MNHNS, CDR2 SASEGT. This CDR3 has 15 residues. Trimming at V came to 11 bases and at J to 2 bases, leaving 12 bases not matched to a gene. The chain's CDR3 is CAVHRGRLPNYGYTF. DNA for the CDR3: TGTGCCGTTCACAGGGGGCGACTACCGAACTATGGCTACACCTTC.

This clonotype was observed a handful of times. The chain is built from TRBV15 and TRBJ2-7; D is possibly TRBD2 (5 bases). CDR1 is LNHNV and CDR2 is YYDKDF in the germline V gene (reference sequence). CDR3 length: 14 residues. Trimming removed 4 bases from V and 1 base from J, with 11 bases in between. CDR3 nucleotide sequence: TGTGCCACCAGCACCCGGACTGAATCCTACGAGCAGTACTTC. It is translated as CATSTRTESYEQYF.

This clonotype has just a few counts. The chain recombines TRBV6-1 with TRBJ2-2; D not resolved. CDR1 and CDR2 (germline): MNHNS, SASEGT. Trimming removed 5 bases at V and 4 bases at J, with 8 bases between. The CDR3 has 13 amino acids. The CDR3, as DNA: TGTGCCAGCAGTCAACGACTCACCGGGGAGCTGTTTTTT. It is translated as CASSQRLTGELFF.

The CDR3 here is CASSYTLAGGPDTQYF. The CDR3 DNA reads as TGTGCCAGCAGTTACACACTAGCGGGAGGGCCAGATACGCAGTATTTT. The V call is TRBV6-5, the J call TRBJ2-3, with 13 bases aligning to TRBD2. V shed 2 bases and J 4 bases; nucleotides not matched to a gene: 3. Germline lookup yields CDR1 MNHEY and CDR2 SVGAGI. This CDR3 comprises 16 residues.

This clonotype was seen at least ten times. This rearrangement joins TRBV5-1 to TRBJ2-2; D not resolved. The V end lost 7 bases, the J end lost 0 bases, and 16 bases lay between the germline ends. CDR3 length: 16 amino acids. The germline V gene has CDR1 SGHRS and CDR2 YFSETQ. CDR3 residues: CASFLSESPNTGELFF. The CDR3 bases are TGCGCCAGCTTTCTAAGCGAAAGCCCGAACACCGGGGAGCTGTTTTTT.

The J gene is TRBJ1-1, the V gene TRBV6-2 or TRBV6-3; 9 positions match TRBD1. Losses at the gene ends were 6 bases for V and 9 bases for J; bases not matched to a gene: 8. The CDR3 runs to 13 residues. Germline V lookup: CDR1 MNHEY, CDR2 SVGEGT. This CDR3 is CASRPTGTGKAFF. The CDR3, as DNA: TGTGCCAGCAGGCCGACCGGGACAGGGAAAGCTTTCTTT.

This clonotype was counted a few times. Its ends do not fully match the called genes, so a read error is possible. V and J are TRBV27 and TRBJ2-7; D gene unclear. The CDR3 is made up of 15 amino acids. Germline V lookup: CDR1 MNHEY, CDR2 SMNVEV (reference sequence). CDR3 in amino acids: CASSFSGESSYEQCF. CDR3 in DNA: TGTGCCAGCAGTTTTTCAGGCGAGAGCTCCTACGAGCAGTGCTTC.

This clonotype occurred many times. The CDR3 coding sequence is TGTGCCAGCAGCTTAGAGGGTTTAGACGAGCAGTACTTC. Its protein product is CASSLEGLDEQYF. The genes are TRBV7-3 and TRBJ2-7; TRBD2 is a possible D gene (5 bases). Per the germline V gene, CDR1 is SGHTA and CDR2 is FQGTGA. CDR3 length: 13 residues. The V end lost 2 bases, the J end lost 5 bases, and 10 bases lay between the germline ends. The entire variable domain, with the rest obtained from reference TRBV7-3 and TRBJ2-7, is as follows: GAGVSQTPSNKVTEKGKYVELRCDPISGHTALYWYRQSLGQGPEFLIYFQGTGAADDSGLPNDRFFAVRPEGSVSTLKIQRTERGDSAVYLCASSLEGLDEQYFGPGTRLTVT.

The chain recombines TRBV20-1 with TRBJ2-7; TRBD1 agrees at 7 bases. V lost 6 bases to trimming and J lost 0 bases; unmatched junction nucleotides: 5. This CDR3 region has 13 residues. Germline assignment: CDR1 DFQATT and CDR2 SNEGSKA (reference sequence). In DNA form, the CDR3 reads TGCAGTGCCAGGGGACAGCACTCCTACGAGCAGTACTTC. It codes for CSARGQHSYEQYF.

This clonotype occurred a few times. The rearrangement joins TRBV5-1 to TRBJ2-5; 12 positions match TRBD2. The CDR3 is 16 amino acids. Germline assignment: CDR1 SGHRS and CDR2 YFSETQ. V shed 1 base and J 3 bases; nucleotides not matched to a gene: 4. The CDR3 here is CASSLSPSGGEETQYF. CDR3 DNA: TGCGCCAGCAGCTTGTCCCCTAGCGGGGGGGAAGAGACCCAGTACTTC.

This clonotype was detected many times. The V call is TRBV6-1, the J call TRBJ1-1; D not resolved. The CDR3 length is 12 residues. Trimming left V 4 bases short and J 5 bases short, with 8 bases between. Looked up from germline, CDR1 is MNHNS and CDR2 is SASEGT. The CDR3 loop reads CASSAVGTEAFF. CDR3 DNA: TGTGCCAGCAGTGCAGTGGGAACTGAAGCTTTCTTT.

This clonotype was seen only a few times. The gene calls are TRBV7-6 and TRBJ2-5; weak D call: TRBD2 (5 bases). This CDR3 is built from 14 residues. Germline assignment: CDR1 SGHVS and CDR2 FNYEAQ. Trimming cost V 1 base and J 1 base, with 7 bases left between them. Here the CDR3 reads CASSLGLSQETQYF. In DNA form, the CDR3 reads TGTGCCAGCAGCTTAGGACTAAGCCAAGAGACCCAGTACTTC.

This clonotype was found many times. The chain joins TRBV11-1 to TRBJ2-1, with 7 bases aligning to TRBD1. Germline V gene lookup returns CDR1 SGHAT and CDR2 FQDESV (reference sequence). V trimming: 6 bases; J trimming: 6 bases; junction bases outside the gene matches: 11. CDR3 length: 15 amino acids. The CDR3 sequence is CASRSQRGLFNEQFF. The CDR3 nucleotides read TGTGCCAGCAGGTCTCAGAGGGGGCTGTTCAATGAGCAGTTCTTC.

The chain is built from TRBV9 and TRBJ2-5; 8 positions match TRBD2. Germline trimming cut 2 bases from V and 3 bases from J; bases unmatched to any gene: 6. Germline V CDR1 and CDR2: SGDLS, YYNGEE. The CDR3 is 15 amino acids. The CDR3 sequence is CASSVGLGTEETQYF. In DNA, the CDR3 is TGTGCCAGCAGCGTGGGACTAGGCACGGAAGAGACCCAGTACTTC.

This clonotype was seen repeatedly, ten times or more. The chain combines TRBV7-8 with TRBJ1-1; 9 bases fit TRBD1. With 5 bases clipped from V and 11 bases from J, the junction kept 6 bases outside the gene matches. Germline CDR1 and CDR2: SGHVS and FQNEAQ. This CDR3 has 12 amino acids. The CDR3 region is CASSPGTGMAFF. CDR3 sequence (DNA): TGTGCCAGCAGCCCGGGGACAGGGATGGCTTTCTTT.